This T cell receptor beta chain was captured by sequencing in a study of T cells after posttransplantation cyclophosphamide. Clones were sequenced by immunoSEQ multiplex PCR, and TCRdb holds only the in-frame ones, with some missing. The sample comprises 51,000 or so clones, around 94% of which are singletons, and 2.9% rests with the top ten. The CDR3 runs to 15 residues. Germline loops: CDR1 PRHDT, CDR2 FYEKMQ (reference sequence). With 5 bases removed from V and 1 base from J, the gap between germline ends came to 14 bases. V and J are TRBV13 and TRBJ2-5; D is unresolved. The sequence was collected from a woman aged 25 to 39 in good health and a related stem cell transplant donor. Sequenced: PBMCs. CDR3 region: CASSPSTPLQETQYF. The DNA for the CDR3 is TGTGCCAGCAGCCCTAGTACCCCGCTCCAAGAGACCCAGTACTTC.